The subject of this entry is one TCR beta chain. The antigen is unknown. At one end the junction does not follow the germline gene, possibly because of a read error. Selection for sequencing was limited to patients who had shown CD8+CD57+ cell expansion by flow cytometry. None of the patients had been given any therapy when their blood was sampled. The CDR3 is made up of 12 amino acids. Germline V gene sequence: CDR1 WNHNN, CDR2 SYGVQD (reference sequence). This sample stems from a study of CD8+CD57+ T cells in acquired aplastic anemia. Across the study: Average DNA yield from sorted CD4+ and CD8+ cells was approximately 3.2 ug.

According to the study, genomic DNA was the template for TCR beta VDJ and CDR3 profiling. TCRdb ran MiXCR on the reads and lists one entry per CDR3 protein. The sample lists roughly 180,000 distinct CDR3 sequences; about half were seen once. General observations from the study: Patients versus controls showed no significant CD8+ Simpson's diversity difference. There were over 25 CD8+ CDR3 sequences that occurred in both patients and controls.

The receptor was derived from a human donor with aplastic anemia. The genes are TRBV10-1 and TRBJ2-7, with TRBD2 as a possible D gene (7 bases). Sequencing used sorted CD4+, CD8+, or CD8+CD57+ T cells (not recorded which) from PBMCs. Here the CDR3 DNA reads TGTACCGTCAGCCCAAGTGGGGGGGGCGAGTACTTC. Encoded protein: CTVSPSGGGEYF.